This TCR beta chain stems from a study of molecular identifiers for immune sequencing clone quantification. This clonotype was recorded at least ten times. TCRdb reprocessed the PCR reads with MiXCR, giving one entry per CDR3 protein. The sample consists of approximately 630,000 distinct CDR3 sequences, roughly 23% of them appearing once. The trim removed 3 bases at V and 8 bases at J, leaving 7 bases unmatched. This CDR3 spans 15 amino acids. Germline CDR1 reads MGHRA; CDR2 reads YSYEKL. This chain links TRBV4-1 with TRBJ2-3; 11 nucleotides agree with TRBD2. The sample was naive CD8+ T cells from blood, with Jurkat cell RNA spiked in. Regarding subset: FACS-sorted CD8+CD4-CCR7+CD45RA+ naive T cells. The clonotype comes from a human donor in good health. Some libraries in this study had Jurkat cell RNA spiked in. CDR3 region: CASSQGSGGAGTQYF. The CDR3 DNA is TGCGCCAGCAGCCAGGGTAGCGGGGGGGCCGGTACGCAGTATTTT.